One and the same sample provided the 24 T cell receptor beta chains below, sequenced in a study of blood T cells in healthy people across ages. Using a J-beta primer mix together with a sample-barcoded 5' primer, a second PCR was run for about 7 to 12 cycles. Via MiXCR, TCRdb re-called the 5' RACE reads, giving one row per CDR3 protein. The sample lists about 1.8 million distinct CDR3 sequences, roughly 52% occurring once. What was sequenced was blood. The receptors derive from a woman aged 40 to 50 in good health.

The chain links TRBV7-2 to TRBJ2-5; no clear D gene. Germline loops: CDR1 SGHTA, CDR2 FQGNSA. V lost 5 bases and J lost 4, with 17 bases in between. The length of the CDR3 is 15 residues. For the CDR3, the DNA is TGTGCCAGCAGCCCCCGCACCAGCCGAGGAGAGACCCAGTACTTC. Translation: CASSPRTSRGETQYF.

V and J are TRBV24-1 and TRBJ2-5; D possibly matches TRBD1 or TRBD2 (6 bases each). Trimming took 4 bases from V and 1 from J, leaving 15 bases between them. The germline gives CDR1 KGHDR, CDR2 SFDVKD. The CDR3 runs to 16 residues. Written as DNA, the CDR3 is TGTGCCACCAGTGACCCAGTTGGGGGGCCCCAAGAGACCCAGTACTTC. The encoded protein is CATSDPVGGPQETQYF.

The chain combines TRBV20-1 with TRBJ2-7; possibly TRBD1 for D (6 bases). The CDR3 extends over 12 amino acids. Germline CDR1 DFQATT, CDR2 SNEGSKA (reference sequence). The ends were cut back, 6 bases at V and 10 bases at J, with 19 bases in the middle. The DNA of the CDR3 is TGCAGTGCGGCGACAGGACCTCTGTCCCAGTACTTC. Its translation is CSAATGPLSQYF.

The chain has TRBV5-6 and TRBJ2-5, with a weak D call TRBD2 (6 bases). CDR3 length equals 14 residues. V was trimmed by 0 bases and J by 4 bases, leaving 10 bases between them. CDR1 SGHDT and CDR2 YYEEEE come from the germline V gene. The CDR3: CASSLETEGETQYF. CDR3 in DNA: TGTGCCAGCAGCTTGGAAACGGAGGGAGAGACCCAGTACTTC.

The chain is built from TRBV4-1 and TRBJ2-3; no definite D call. The CDR3 has 15 amino acids. Trimming shortened V by 3 bases and J by 0 bases, and 10 bases separated the two germline ends. Germline V CDR1 and CDR2: MGHRA, YSYEKL. The CDR3 sequence is CASSHGRVSTDTQYF. The CDR3 DNA reads TGCGCCAGCAGCCATGGTAGAGTGAGCACAGATACGCAGTATTTT.

This clonotype showed up just a few times. The V and J genes are TRBV3-1 and TRBJ2-5; 8 positions agree with TRBD1. The germline CDR1 and CDR2 sequences are LGHDT and YNNKEL (reference sequence). Trimming took 0 bases from V and 4 from J; bases not matched to a gene: 7. The CDR3 is 16 amino acids. The CDR3 spells CASSQDLQGAGETQYF. DNA for the CDR3: TGTGCCAGCAGCCAAGACCTCCAGGGGGCAGGAGAGACCCAGTACTTC.

CDR3 in DNA: TGTGCCAGCAGTCCGCACCCTAGGTGGTACGAGCAGTACTTC. It yields the protein CASSPHPRWYEQYF. The chain carries TRBV27 and TRBJ2-7; D not certain. The V gene's germline CDR1 is MNHEY and CDR2 SMNVEV (reference sequence). V was clipped by 5 bases and J by 4 bases, with 15 bases between them. This CDR3 is built from 14 residues.

This sequence joins TRBV30 and TRBJ2-4, with D hard to call. TRBJ2-7 explains the end of the DNA better; the J call may be wrong. Per germline, CDR1 GTSNPN and CDR2 SVGIG (reference sequence). The CDR3 is made up of 12 amino acids. DNA for the CDR3: TGTGCCTGGAGAGGGAATACCTACGAGCAGTACTTC. It specifies CAWRGNTYEQYF.

The rearrangement uses TRBV6-2 or TRBV6-3 and TRBJ2-7; D gene unclear. Germline-derived CDR1 and CDR2 are MNHEY and SVGEGT. The CDR3 has 13 amino acids. V was cut by 7 bases and J by 0 bases, with 10 bases left in between. The CDR3 is CASKGPNSYEQYF. In nucleotides, the CDR3 is TGTGCCAGCAAGGGCCCAAACTCCTACGAGCAGTACTTC.

Many counts were recorded for this clonotype. The chain uses TRBV7-2 and TRBJ2-3, with D unclear. CDR3 length equals 12 residues. V was cut by 5 bases and J by 4 bases, with 7 bases left in between. Per germline, CDR1 SGHTA and CDR2 FQGNSA. The CDR3 region is CASSPPADTQYF. As DNA, the CDR3 is TGTGCCAGCAGCCCCCCCGCAGATACGCAGTATTTT.

The rearrangement links TRBV28 to TRBJ2-5; the match to TRBD2 covers 9 bases. The CDR3 consists of 14 residues. Germline assignment: CDR1 MDHEN and CDR2 SYDVKM. The V gene end was trimmed by 6 bases and the J gene end by 5 bases; junction bases not matched to a gene: 7. In DNA, the CDR3 is TGTGCCAGCAGGCCGGGGACTAGCATTGAGACCCAGTACTTC. Translated: CASRPGTSIETQYF. The variable domain in full, with the rest retrieved from reference TRBV28 and TRBJ2-5, is DVKVTQSSRYLVKRTGEKVFLECVQDMDHENMFWYRQDPGLGLRLIYFSYDVKMKEKGDIPEGYSVSREKKERFSLILESASTNQTSMYLCASRPGTSIETQYFGPGTRLLVL.

This clonotype was observed a handful of times. This sequence joins TRBV20-1 and TRBJ2-7; 7 bases agree with TRBD1. Germline CDR1 is DFQATT and CDR2 is SNEGSKA (reference sequence). Trimming took 6 bases from V and 6 from J; bases not matched to a gene: 17. CDR3 length: 15 amino acids. The chain's CDR3 is CSANPGQGEKSEQYF. The CDR3 DNA follows: TGCAGTGCCAACCCTGGGCAGGGGGAGAAAAGCGAGCAGTACTTC.

This clonotype was seen once. The chain carries TRBV19 and TRBJ2-5, with 11 positions matching TRBD1. The CDR3 loop spans 17 amino acids. CDR1 LNHDA and CDR2 SQIVND come from the germline V gene (reference sequence). V shed 5 bases and J 5 bases; nucleotides not matched to a gene: 13. CDR3 amino acids: CASSRATGTGGSETQYF. CDR3 in DNA: TGTGCCAGTAGTCGAGCCACCGGGACAGGGGGTTCGGAGACCCAGTACTTC.

The chain uses TRBV7-3 and TRBJ2-3, with D possibly being TRBD2 (5 bases). Germline CDR1 and CDR2: SGHTA and FQGTGA. The V end lost 1 base, the J end lost 4 bases, and 18 bases lay between the germline ends. The CDR3 has 17 amino acids. The CDR3 DNA follows: TGTGCCAGCAGCTTAAGTGGTATGCGGGCCACCCCAGATACGCAGTATTTT. Its translation is CASSLSGMRATPDTQYF.

This clonotype was seen more than once but under ten times. The chain has TRBV12-3 or TRBV12-4 and TRBJ1-2; D may be TRBD1 (6 bases). The CDR3 totals 12 residues. Deletions cut 6 bases from V and 4 bases from J, with 9 bases between. CDR3 amino acids: CASRRQVYGYTF. The CDR3 DNA reads as TGTGCCAGCAGGAGACAGGTCTATGGCTACACCTTC.

V is TRBV24-1 and J is TRBJ2-1, with a tentative D call TRBD2 (6 bases). This CDR3 spans 14 amino acids. The V and J ends lost 7 bases and 4 bases respectively, with 13 bases between them. Germline lookup yields CDR1 KGHDR and CDR2 SFDVKD. The CDR3 region is CATRRGAGYNEQFF. For the CDR3, the DNA is TGTGCCACCAGGAGAGGCGCGGGGTACAATGAGCAGTTCTTC.

The CDR3 here is CASRPPGQKVTDTQYF. The CDR3, as DNA: TGTGCCAGCAGGCCCCCGGGACAGAAAGTCACAGATACGCAGTATTTT. The rearrangement links TRBV6-5 to TRBJ2-3, with 7 bases aligning to TRBD1. Germline V gene data show CDR1 as MNHEY and CDR2 as SVGAGI. This CDR3 is built from 16 residues. Trimming took 6 bases from V and 2 from J; bases not matched to a gene: 11.

The J gene is TRBJ2-1, the V gene TRBV15; 11 bases are shared with TRBD2. Germline V lookup: CDR1 LNHNV, CDR2 YYDKDF (reference sequence). With V trimmed by 2 bases and J by 4 bases, 10 bases remained unmatched. The CDR3 totals 18 residues. The CDR3 bases are TGTGCCACCAGCAGACACCAAGTAGCGGGGGGGTTATACAATGAGCAGTTCTTC. Its protein product is CATSRHQVAGGLYNEQFF.

The CDR3 DNA reads TGTGCCAGCAGGTGGTTCAGCGGCGGAACCTACGAGCAGTACTTC. Amino acids: CASRWFSGGTYEQYF. This sequence joins TRBV2 and TRBJ2-7, with D perhaps TRBD2 (5 bases). CDR3 length: 15 amino acids. Germline V gene lookup returns CDR1 SNHLY and CDR2 FYNNEI. Trimming stripped 6 bases from V and 2 bases from J, with 17 bases between.

This clonotype was seen only a few times. The rearrangement joins TRBV10-3 to TRBJ2-7; 12 nucleotides match TRBD1. This CDR3 is built from 15 residues. After removal of 4 bases from V and 5 bases from J, the junction contained 6 bases not matched to a gene. The germline CDR1 and CDR2 sequences are ENHRY and SYGVKD. The CDR3 nucleotides are TGTGCCATCAGTGCGCCGGGACAGGGGGCCGACGAGCAGTACTTC. Amino acids: CAISAPGQGADEQYF.

The chain has TRBV13 and TRBJ1-2; no reliable D call. There are 12 residues in the CDR3. The V gene lost 5 bases and the J gene lost 7 bases, with 11 bases spanning the gap. CDR1 is PRHDT and CDR2 is FYEKMQ in the germline V gene (reference sequence). The CDR3 DNA reads as TGTGCCAGCAGCCTCTCGAATCTTGGCTACACCTTC. It yields the protein CASSLSNLGYTF.

This clonotype was counted a few times. The chain is built from TRBV7-2 and TRBJ2-4; a possible D gene is TRBD2 (5 bases). Trimming cost V 4 bases and J 2 bases, with 21 bases left between them. This CDR3 is 18 amino acids long. Germline V gene sequence: CDR1 SGHTA, CDR2 FQGNSA. As DNA, the CDR3 is TGTGCCAGCAGCTCTAGGCAGGCCGGGGAGATAACCAAAAACATTCAGTACTTC. Translation gives CASSSRQAGEITKNIQYF.

To note about this clonotype: The germline gene is not matched at one end of the junction; a read error may be the cause. This chain connects TRBV27 to TRBJ2-5; no clear D gene. The CDR3 runs 11 residues. Germline CDR1 reads MNHEY; CDR2 reads SMNVEV (reference sequence). CDR3 coding DNA: TGTACCAGCAGTTCTTATGGGACCCAGTACTTC. Translation gives CTSSSYGTQYF.

The chain links TRBV4-3 to TRBJ2-1, with 15 bases matching TRBD2. The CDR3 spans 15 residues. V shed 4 bases, J shed 8 bases, and the junction held 3 bases outside the gene matches. Looked up from germline, CDR1 is LGHNA and CDR2 is YSLEER. The CDR3 DNA is TGCGCCAGCAGCCGGGGACTAGCGGGAGGCTATGAGCAGTTCTTC. Protein sequence: CASSRGLAGGYEQFF.